This T cell receptor beta chain stems from a study of metastatic and nonmetastatic thyroid tumors. For the study at large: Repertoires from malignant and benign thyroid patients were compared across blood and tumor or nodule tissue.

The study's findings and limits: For both blood and tumor, malignant thyroid tumors reportedly showed significantly higher TCR beta diversity than benign nodules did.

Authors' data handling: It was from CDR3 differences across clinicopathological groups that a distant-metastasis classifier for papillary thyroid cancer was built. TCRdb reanalyzed the PCR reads via MiXCR. None of the V and J calls come from the authors' own analysis; TCRdb made them. The sample includes 9,500 to 15,000 clones, about 32% seen only once; the top ten take 11%. About this clone: The antigen is not known. At one of its ends the junction is not consistent with the germline gene, which may arise from a read error.

Each patient came to thyroid surgery without any prior treatment (of any kind). Germline CDR1 is DFQATT and CDR2 is SNEGSKA (reference sequence). The CDR3 consists of 15 residues. Material for sequencing was tumor tissue. The chain links TRBV20-1 to TRBJ1-1; TRBD1 might be the D (5 bases). The clonotype comes from a female donor with papillary thyroid cancer or a benign thyroid nodule (not recorded which). Some clones in this sample may be carry-over from other donors' samples. CDR3 coding DNA: TGCAGTTCTTTACGGGACGGAGAATTGAAAACTGAAGCTTTCTTT. It specifies CSSLRDGELKTEAFF.